This entry is about one TCR beta chain. Using immunoSEQ multiplex PCR, the repertoire was profiled, and TCRdb retains in-frame clones only, with some absent. The sample includes fewer than 40,000 clones, 90% to 95% of them seen just once. These data come from a study of T cell changes during pregnancy in multiple sclerosis. Trimming stripped 1 base from V and 8 bases from J, with 14 bases between. Per the germline V gene, CDR1 is SEHNR and CDR2 is FQNEAQ (reference sequence). The CDR3 contains 14 residues. The sequence came from a female donor with multiple sclerosis, enrolled in a pregnancy study. The rearrangement links TRBV7-9 to TRBJ1-2; D perhaps matches TRBD1 (5 bases). Sequenced material: CD4+ T cells from peripheral blood mononuclear cells, taken after pregnancy. The CDR3 sequence: CASSLETRVGGYTF. The CDR3 bases are TGTGCCAGCAGCTTAGAGACCAGGGTAGGAGGCTACACCTTC.